Listed below are T cell receptor beta chains from one sample, sequenced in a study of blood T cell repertoires in COVID-19. The method was immunoSEQ multiplex PCR; TCRdb's version includes in-frame clones alone and lacks a portion of them. This table has about 55,000 clones, about four fifths appearing once. Specimen: peripheral blood. The receptors originated from a human donor in a cohort sampled during active or convalescent COVID-19. Both conserved end residues are part of each CDR3. D genes are given only for firm matches. Clone size is given for some rows only: seen once, a few or many times, or a class if the clone is expanded.

V	D	size	J	DNA	CDR3
TRBV24-1	TRBD2	.	TRBJ2-5	TGTGCCACCAGTGACCCCCGACTAGCGGGGGAGACCCAGTACTTC	CATSDPRLAGETQYF
TRBV5-4	.	.	TRBJ1-6	TGTGCCAGCAGCTTGGGACTTTCAAATTCACCCCTCCACTTT	CASSLGLSNSPLHF
TRBV27	TRBD1	.	TRBJ1-2	TGTGCCAGCAGGCGGACAGGGACCCGTGAGGTGCTTGGCTACACCTTC	CASRRTGTREVLGYTF
TRBV3-1/TRBV3-2	TRBD2	once	TRBJ2-5	TGTGCCAGCAGCCATAGGCCCAGCGGGGGGTACCAAGAGACCCAGTACTTC	CASSHRPSGGYQETQYF
TRBV6-2/TRBV6-3	.	few	TRBJ1-3	TGTGCCAGCAGTTACTCTTCGTGGACATCAACAGGAAACACCATATATTTT	CASSYSSWTSTGNTIYF
TRBV10-3	TRBD1	.	TRBJ1-1	TGTGCCACCCAGGGACAGCTGAACACTGAAGCTTTCTTT	CATQGQLNTEAFF
TRBV19	.	.	TRBJ2-4	TGTGCCAGTAGTCCACAGGGCCTGTTGAACATTCAGTACTTC	CASSPQGLLNIQYF
TRBV7-8	.	.	TRBJ1-6	TGTGCCAGCAGCTTACACCAGATCAATAATTCACCCCTCCACTTT	CASSLHQINNSPLHF
TRBV9	.	.	TRBJ1-4	TGTGCCAGCAGCGTAGGGGTCGCGGGGAGTGCAACTAATGAAAAACTGTTTTTT	CASSVGVAGSATNEKLFF
TRBV5-1	TRBD2	few	TRBJ2-1	TGCGCCAGCAGTCCTAGCGGGGGGGCCCCTTACAATGAGCAGTTCTTC	CASSPSGGAPYNEQFF
TRBV7-9	.	.	TRBJ2-1	TGTGCCAGCAGCTTAGTGGGACTCGAACCCTACAATGAGCAGTTCTTC	CASSLVGLEPYNEQFF
TRBV6-5	.	.	TRBJ1-2	TGTGCCAGCAGACCGGACAGTCTCTATGGCTACACCTTC	CASRPDSLYGYTF
TRBV19	TRBD1	.	TRBJ1-1	TGTGCCAGTAGTATGGTAGGGACAGTCAACACTGAAGCTTTCTTT	CASSMVGTVNTEAFF
TRBV4-2	.	.	TRBJ1-5	TGTGCCAGCAGCCCCTGGGGGCGCCGGGGCAATCAGCCCCAGCATTTT	CASSPWGRRGNQPQHF
TRBV7-6	TRBD1	.	TRBJ2-7	TGTGCCAGCAGCCCTGGGACAGGGGACGAGCAGTACTTC	CASSPGTGDEQYF
TRBV29-1	TRBD1	.	TRBJ1-1	TGCAGCACCCGACAGGGGATGAACACTGAAGCTTTCTTT	CSTRQGMNTEAFF
TRBV27	TRBD1	.	TRBJ2-7	TGTGCCAGCAGCTCAAGAACAGGGGGCGGTCGAAGCGAGCAGTACTTC	CASSSRTGGGRSEQYF
TRBV20-1	.	.	TRBJ1-2	TGCAGTGCTAGTTTACGACCCCCTACAGACTATGGCTACACCTTC	CSASLRPPTDYGYTF
TRBV11-2	TRBD1	once	TRBJ1-2	TGTGCCAGCAGCCAGGGACAGGGGGCGCGGTATGGCTACACCTTC	CASSQGQGARYGYTF
TRBV20-1	TRBD1	.	TRBJ2-5	TGCAGTGCTAGTCCCGGGACAGGGCAAGAGACCCAGTACTTC	CSASPGTGQETQYF
TRBV11-2	TRBD1	.	TRBJ2-5	TGTGCCAGCAGCCGGACAGGGGAACAAGAGACCCAGTACTTC	CASSRTGEQETQYF
TRBV19	.	.	TRBJ1-2	TGTGCCAGTAGTATTTCCCGACAGTCTAACTATGGCTACACCTTC	CASSISRQSNYGYTF
TRBV5-6	TRBD2	once	TRBJ2-7	TGTGCCAGCAGCCGGGAGGGACTAGCGAGAGGGGAGCAGTACTTC	CASSREGLARGEQYF
TRBV9	TRBD1	.	TRBJ2-3	TGTGCCAGCAGCGTAGCTCTTGGTCGGACAGGGGGGGGTACAGATACGCAGTATTTT	CASSVALGRTGGGTDTQYF
TRBV5-1	.	.	TRBJ1-5	TGCGCCAGCAGCTTGGGTGGGCAGTTCAATCAGCCCCAGCATTTT	CASSLGGQFNQPQHF
TRBV4-2	TRBD1	.	TRBJ1-1	TGTGCCAGCAGCCAAGAAGGGGGGACAGGGGAGCTAGGAGCTTTCTTT	CASSQEGGTGELGAFF
TRBV18	TRBD2	.	TRBJ2-3	TGTGCCAGCTCTCCCACCGGGACTAGCGCGGATACGCAGTATTTT	CASSPTGTSADTQYF
TRBV12-3/TRBV12-4	.	.	TRBJ2-6	TGTGCCAGCAGCCGCGGGGGGGCCAACGTCCTGACTTTC	CASSRGGANVLTF
TRBV6-2/TRBV6-3	.	.	TRBJ1-5	TGTGCCAGCAGTTACTCTAAGGGGAAAGGGGAACAGCCCCAGCATTTT	CASSYSKGKGEQPQHF
TRBV28	.	.	TRBJ1-5	TGTGCCAGCAGACCCCTCCGGCGGGGACAGCCCCAGCATTTT	CASRPLRRGQPQHF
TRBV14	.	.	TRBJ2-2	TGTGCCAGCAGCCAACAGGGGAACACCGGGGAGCTGTTTTTT	CASSQQGNTGELFF
TRBV5-4	.	once	TRBJ2-3	TGTGCCAGCAGCCCGAGCACAGATACGCAGTATTTT	CASSPSTDTQYF
TRBV6-1	.	.	TRBJ2-4	TGTGCCAGCAGTGAAGGAGGGATTGGCAAAAACATTCAGTACTTC	CASSEGGIGKNIQYF
TRBV2	.	.	TRBJ1-1	TGTGCCAGCCTCACTCCCGGGGGGACTGAAGCTTTCTTT	CASLTPGGTEAFF
TRBV2	.	.	TRBJ1-1	TGTGCCAGCAGTGAGCAGGCCCTTTTGGGCACTGAAGCTTTCTTT	CASSEQALLGTEAFF
TRBV16	.	.	TRBJ2-1	TGTGCCAGCAGCCAAGGTCAGGGATCCTACAATGAGCAGTTCTTC	CASSQGQGSYNEQFF
TRBV5-4	.	.	TRBJ1-2	TGTGCCAGCAGACAAGACAGGTCCCGTCACTATGGCTACACCTTC	CASRQDRSRHYGYTF
TRBV20-1	.	once	TRBJ2-7	TGCAGTGCTCGTAGTGGGCACGAGCAGTACTTC	CSARSGHEQYF
TRBV6-5	TRBD1	once	TRBJ2-1	TGTGCCAGCAGTTCGACAGGGCGCGGTGAGCAGTTCTTC	CASSSTGRGEQFF
TRBV6-6	TRBD2	once	TRBJ2-1	TGTGCCAGCACTGCTAGCGGGGGACCCTGGCATGAGCAGTTCTTC	CASTASGGPWHEQFF
TRBV5-1	TRBD1	.	TRBJ1-4	TGCGCCAGCAGCTTCGGGACAGGGAATGAAAAACTGTTTTTT	CASSFGTGNEKLFF
TRBV27	TRBD1	few	TRBJ2-1	TGTGCCAGCAGCCCCCCGGGACAGGCGCAGTTCTTC	CASSPPGQAQFF
TRBV29-1	TRBD2	.	TRBJ2-1	TGCAGCGTTGCAGACGTAGCGGGGGGAAAACCGAATGAGCAGTTCTTC	CSVADVAGGKPNEQFF
TRBV2	TRBD1	once	TRBJ2-3	TGTGCCAGCAGTGATAACAGGGGGCCCGCAGATACGCAGTATTTT	CASSDNRGPADTQYF
TRBV19	.	.	TRBJ1-5	TGTGCCAGTAGTGGGACTTTAGGTCAGCCCCAGCATTTT	CASSGTLGQPQHF
TRBV2	.	.	TRBJ1-1	TGTGCCAGCAGAGACCAGGCCCCGGGGTACACTGAAGCTTTCTTT	CASRDQAPGYTEAFF
TRBV4-3	TRBD1	.	TRBJ2-2	TGCGCCAGCAGCCCTGGGACAGGGATAAACACCGGGGAGCTGTTTTTT	CASSPGTGINTGELFF